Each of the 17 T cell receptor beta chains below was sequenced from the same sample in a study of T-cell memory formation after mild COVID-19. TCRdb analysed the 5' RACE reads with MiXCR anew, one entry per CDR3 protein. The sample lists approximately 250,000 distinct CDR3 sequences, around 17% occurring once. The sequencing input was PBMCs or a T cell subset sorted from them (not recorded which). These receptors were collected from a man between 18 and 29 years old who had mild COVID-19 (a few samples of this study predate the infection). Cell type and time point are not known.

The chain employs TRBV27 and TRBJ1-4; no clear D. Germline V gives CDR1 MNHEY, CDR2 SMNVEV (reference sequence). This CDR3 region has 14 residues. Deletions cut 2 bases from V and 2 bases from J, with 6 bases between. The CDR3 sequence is CASSLMGTNEKLFF. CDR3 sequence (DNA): TGTGCCAGCAGTTTAATGGGGACTAATGAAAAACTGTTTTTT.

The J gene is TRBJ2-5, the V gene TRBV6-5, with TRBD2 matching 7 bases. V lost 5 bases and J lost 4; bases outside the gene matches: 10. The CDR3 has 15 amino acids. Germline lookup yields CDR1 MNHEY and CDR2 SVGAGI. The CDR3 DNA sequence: TGTGCCAGCAGTCTCATGGCGGGGGAGGGAGAGACCCAGTACTTC. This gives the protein CASSLMAGEGETQYF.

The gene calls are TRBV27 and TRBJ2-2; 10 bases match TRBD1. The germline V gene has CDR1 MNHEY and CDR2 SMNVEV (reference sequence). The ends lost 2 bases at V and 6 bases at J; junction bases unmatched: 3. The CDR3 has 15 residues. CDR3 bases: TGTGCCAGCAGTTTAGGGGACAGGGGTGCCGGGGAGCTGTTTTTT. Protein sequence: CASSLGDRGAGELFF.

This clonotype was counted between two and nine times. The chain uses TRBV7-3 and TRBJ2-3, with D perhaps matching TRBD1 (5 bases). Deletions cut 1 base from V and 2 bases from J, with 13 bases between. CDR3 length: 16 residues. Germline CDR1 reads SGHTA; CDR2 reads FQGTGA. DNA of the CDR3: TGTGCCAGCAGCTTAAAGGGGCGGACGGACACAGATACGCAGTATTTT. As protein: CASSLKGRTDTDTQYF.

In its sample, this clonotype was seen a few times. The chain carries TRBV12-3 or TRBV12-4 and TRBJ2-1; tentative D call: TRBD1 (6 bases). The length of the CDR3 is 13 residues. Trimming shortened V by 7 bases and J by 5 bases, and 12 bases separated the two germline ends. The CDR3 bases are TGTGCCAGCACTCTACAGGGCCACAATGAGCAGTTCTTC. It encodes CASTLQGHNEQFF.

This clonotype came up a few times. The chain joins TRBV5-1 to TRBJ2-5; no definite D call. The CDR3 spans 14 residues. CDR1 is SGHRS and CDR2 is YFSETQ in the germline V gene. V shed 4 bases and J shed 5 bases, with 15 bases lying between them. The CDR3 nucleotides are TGCGCCAGCAGCGTGGACGCTCCCCGGGAGACCCAGTACTTC. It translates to CASSVDAPRETQYF.

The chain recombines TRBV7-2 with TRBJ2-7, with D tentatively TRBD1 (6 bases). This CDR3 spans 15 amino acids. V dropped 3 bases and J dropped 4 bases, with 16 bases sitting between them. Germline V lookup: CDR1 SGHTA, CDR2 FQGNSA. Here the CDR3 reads CASSLLEWTEYEQYF. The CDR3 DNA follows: TGTGCCAGCAGCTTGTTAGAGTGGACAGAATACGAGCAGTACTTC. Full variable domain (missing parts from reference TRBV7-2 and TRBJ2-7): GAGVSQSPSNKVTEKGKDVELRCDPISGHTALYWYRQSLGQGLEFLIYFQGNSAPDKSGLPSDRFSAERTGGSVSTLTIQRTQQEDSAVYLCASSLLEWTEYEQYFGPGTRLTVT.

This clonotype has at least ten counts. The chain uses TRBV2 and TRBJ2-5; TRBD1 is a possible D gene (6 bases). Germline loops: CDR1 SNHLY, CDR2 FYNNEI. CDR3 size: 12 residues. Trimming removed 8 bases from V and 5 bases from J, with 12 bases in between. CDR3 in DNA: TGTGCCAGCTCCTTCACAGGGGAGACCCAGTACTTC. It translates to CASSFTGETQYF.

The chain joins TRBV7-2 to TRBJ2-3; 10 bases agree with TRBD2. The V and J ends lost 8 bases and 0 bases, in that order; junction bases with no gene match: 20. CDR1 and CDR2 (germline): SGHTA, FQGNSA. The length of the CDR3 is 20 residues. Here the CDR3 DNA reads TGTGCCAGCGGAAACATAGCGGGGGGATTTACAAGGGCTAGCACAGATACGCAGTATTTT. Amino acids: CASGNIAGGFTRASTDTQYF. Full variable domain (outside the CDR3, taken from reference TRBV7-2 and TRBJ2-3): GAGVSQSPSNKVTEKGKDVELRCDPISGHTALYWYRQSLGQGLEFLIYFQGNSAPDKSGLPSDRFSAERTGGSVSTLTIQRTQQEDSAVYLCASGNIAGGFTRASTDTQYFGPGTRLTVL.

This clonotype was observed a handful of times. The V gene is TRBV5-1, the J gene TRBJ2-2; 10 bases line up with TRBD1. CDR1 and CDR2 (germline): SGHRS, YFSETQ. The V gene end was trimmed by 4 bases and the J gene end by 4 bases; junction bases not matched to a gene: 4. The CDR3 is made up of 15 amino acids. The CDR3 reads CASSDGTGVTGELFF. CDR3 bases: TGCGCCAGCAGCGACGGGACAGGGGTCACCGGGGAGCTGTTTTTT. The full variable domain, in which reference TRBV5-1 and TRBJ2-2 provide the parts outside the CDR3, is KAGVTQTPRYLIKTRGQQVTLSCSPISGHRSVSWYQQTPGQGLQFLFEYFSETQRNKGNFPGRFSGRQFSNSRSEMNVSTLELGDSALYLCASSDGTGVTGELFFGEGSRLTVL.

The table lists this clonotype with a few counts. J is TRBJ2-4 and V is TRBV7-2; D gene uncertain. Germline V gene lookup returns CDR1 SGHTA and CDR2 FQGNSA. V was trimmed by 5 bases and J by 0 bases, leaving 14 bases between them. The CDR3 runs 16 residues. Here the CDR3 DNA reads TGTGCCAGCAGCCGAGAGTCGGTAGTAGCCAAAAACATTCAGTACTTC. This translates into CASSRESVVAKNIQYF.

The CDR3 coding sequence is TGCGCCAGCAGCCAAGTAGGAGGGGGCGCGAGGGCTTTCTTT. This translates into CASSQVGGGARAFF. The V call is TRBV4-1, the J call TRBJ1-1, with 7 positions matching TRBD1. The V and J ends lost 1 base and 11 bases, in that order; junction bases with no gene match: 10. The length of the CDR3 is 14 residues. Germline CDR1 reads MGHRA; CDR2 reads YSYEKL.

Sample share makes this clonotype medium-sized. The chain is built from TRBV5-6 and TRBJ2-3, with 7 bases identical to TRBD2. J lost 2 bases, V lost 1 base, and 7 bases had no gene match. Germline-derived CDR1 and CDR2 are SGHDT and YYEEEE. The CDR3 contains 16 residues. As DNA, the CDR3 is TGTGCCAGCAGCTTGTATAAGCGGGGACTCACAGATACGCAGTATTTT. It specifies CASSLYKRGLTDTQYF.

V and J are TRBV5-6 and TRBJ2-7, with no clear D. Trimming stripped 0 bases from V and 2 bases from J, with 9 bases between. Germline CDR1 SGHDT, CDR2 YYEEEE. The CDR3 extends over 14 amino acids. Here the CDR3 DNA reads TGTGCCAGCAGCTTGGTACAGAGACCCTACGAGCAGTACGTC. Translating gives CASSLVQRPYEQYV.

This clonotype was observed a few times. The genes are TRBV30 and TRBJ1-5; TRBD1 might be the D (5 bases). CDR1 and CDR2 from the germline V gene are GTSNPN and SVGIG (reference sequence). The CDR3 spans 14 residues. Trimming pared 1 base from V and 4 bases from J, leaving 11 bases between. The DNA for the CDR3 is TGTGCCTGGAGTGGCGACAGTGATAATCAGCCCCAGCATTTT. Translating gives CAWSGDSDNQPQHF.

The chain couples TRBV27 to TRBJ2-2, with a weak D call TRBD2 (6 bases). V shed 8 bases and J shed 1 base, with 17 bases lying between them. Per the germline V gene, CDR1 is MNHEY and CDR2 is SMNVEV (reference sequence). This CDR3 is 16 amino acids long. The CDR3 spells CASQRGSRGNTGELFF. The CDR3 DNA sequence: TGTGCCAGCCAACGGGGGTCGAGGGGGAACACCGGGGAGCTGTTTTTT.

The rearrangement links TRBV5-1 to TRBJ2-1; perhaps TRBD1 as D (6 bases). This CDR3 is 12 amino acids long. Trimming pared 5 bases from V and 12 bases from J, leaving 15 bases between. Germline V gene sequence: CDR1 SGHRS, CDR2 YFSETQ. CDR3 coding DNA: TGCGCCAGCAGGGCTGGACAGCAACCGCAGTTCTTC. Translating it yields CASRAGQQPQFF.